This T cell receptor beta chain was retrieved from a study of T-cell reconstitution after alpha-beta-depleted transplantation in children. A library of TCRbeta sequences, prepared with unique molecular identifiers, was generated. TCRdb analysed the PCR reads with MiXCR anew, one entry per CDR3 protein. The sample gives over 400,000 distinct CDR3 sequences, around 13% of which show up once; under 7% is in the top ten. The V and J ends lost 6 bases and 7 bases, in that order; junction bases with no gene match: 9. CDR1 is ENHRY, CDR2 SYGVKD, per germline. The CDR3 is 13 residues long. There are a few counts of this clonotype.

This receptor was obtained from a human donor who donated a stem cell graft to a child with combined immunodeficiency. This chain uses TRBV10-3 with TRBJ2-7; 7 bases are shared with TRBD1. Sequences were derived from PBMCs from the stem cell graft donor, sampled from the stem cell graft. For the CDR3, the DNA is TGTGCCATCAGCCTGGGACAGCTTAGGGAGCAGTACTTC. This codes for CAISLGQLREQYF.